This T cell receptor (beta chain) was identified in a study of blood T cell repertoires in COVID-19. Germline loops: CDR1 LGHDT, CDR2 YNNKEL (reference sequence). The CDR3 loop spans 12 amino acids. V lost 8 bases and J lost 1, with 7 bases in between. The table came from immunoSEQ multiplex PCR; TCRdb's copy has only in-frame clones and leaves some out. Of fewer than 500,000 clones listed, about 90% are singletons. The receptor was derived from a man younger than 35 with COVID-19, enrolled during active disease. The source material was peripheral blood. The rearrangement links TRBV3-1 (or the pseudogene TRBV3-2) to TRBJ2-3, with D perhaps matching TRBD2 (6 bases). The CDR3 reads CASGRRTDTQYF. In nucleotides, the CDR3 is TGTGCCAGCGGGAGGCGCACAGATACGCAGTATTTT.